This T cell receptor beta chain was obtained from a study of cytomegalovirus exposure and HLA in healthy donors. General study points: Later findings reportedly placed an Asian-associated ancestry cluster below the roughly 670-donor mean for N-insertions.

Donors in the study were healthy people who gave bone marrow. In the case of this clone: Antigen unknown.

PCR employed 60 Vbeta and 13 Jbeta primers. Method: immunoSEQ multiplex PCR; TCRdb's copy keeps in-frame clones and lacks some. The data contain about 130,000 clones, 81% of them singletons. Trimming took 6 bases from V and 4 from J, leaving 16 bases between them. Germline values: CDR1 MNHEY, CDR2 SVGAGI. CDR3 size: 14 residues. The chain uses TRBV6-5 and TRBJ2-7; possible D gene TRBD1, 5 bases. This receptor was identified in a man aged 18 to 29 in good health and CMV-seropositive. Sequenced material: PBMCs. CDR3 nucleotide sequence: TGTGCCAGCAGCCGGACATATACAGGTTACGAGCAGTACTTC. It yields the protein CASSRTYTGYEQYF.